A single sample is the source of the 3 T cell receptor beta chains below, sequenced in a study of blood T cell repertoires in COVID-19. Generated by immunoSEQ multiplex PCR, the TCRdb table keeps only in-frame clones and is missing some. The sample lists 75,000 to 90,000 clones, roughly 88% occurring once. Sequencing was performed on peripheral blood. These TCRs come from a man aged 18 to 35 with COVID-19, enrolled during active disease.

The chain carries TRBV28 and TRBJ1-6; no definite D call. Germline values: CDR1 MDHEN, CDR2 SYDVKM. The CDR3 runs 17 residues. Trimming cost V 1 base and J 0 bases, with 10 bases left between them. The CDR3 DNA reads as TGTGCCAGCAGTTTATTAGCCTCGAGCTCCTATAATTCACCCCTCCACTTT. Encoded protein: CASSLLASSSYNSPLHF.

The V call is TRBV27, the J call TRBJ2-7; 9 nucleotides match TRBD1. V lost 2 bases and J lost 6; bases outside the gene matches: 5. Looked up from germline, CDR1 is MNHEY and CDR2 is SMNVEV (reference sequence). The length of the CDR3 is 14 residues. In nucleotides, the CDR3 is TGTGCCAGCAGTTTAAGGGGACAGGGTGTCGAGCAGTACTTC. Encoded protein: CASSLRGQGVEQYF.

This clone was seen just once. V is TRBV11-2 and J is TRBJ2-7; D is perhaps TRBD2 (6 bases). The CDR3 is 16 amino acids. The germline V gene encodes CDR1 SGHAT and CDR2 FQNNGV. Trimming stripped 5 bases from V and 0 bases from J, with 17 bases between. CDR3 DNA: TGTGCCAGCAGCCTCCTGGGGGGAATGAGCTCCTACGAGCAGTACTTC. Amino acids: CASSLLGGMSSYEQYF. The variable domain in full, completed from reference TRBV11-2 and TRBJ2-7, reads EAGVAQSPRYKIIEKRQSVAFWCNPISGHATLYWYQQILGQGPKLLIQFQNNGVVDDSQLPKDRFSAERLKGVDSTLKIQPAKLEDSAVYLCASSLLGGMSSYEQYFGPGTRLTVT.